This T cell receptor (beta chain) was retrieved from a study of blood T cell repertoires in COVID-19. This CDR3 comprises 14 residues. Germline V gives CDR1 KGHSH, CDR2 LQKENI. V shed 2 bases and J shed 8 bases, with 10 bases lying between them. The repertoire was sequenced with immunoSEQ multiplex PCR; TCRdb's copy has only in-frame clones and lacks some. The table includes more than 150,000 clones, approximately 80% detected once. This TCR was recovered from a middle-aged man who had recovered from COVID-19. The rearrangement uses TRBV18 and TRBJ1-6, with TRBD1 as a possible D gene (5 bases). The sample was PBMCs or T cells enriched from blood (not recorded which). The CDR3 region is CASSPIGVDSPLHF. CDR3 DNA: TGTGCCAGCTCACCAATAGGGGTTGATTCACCCCTCCACTTT. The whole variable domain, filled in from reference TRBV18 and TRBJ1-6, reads NAGVMQNPRHLVRRRGQEARLRCSPMKGHSHVYWYRQLPEEGLKFMVYLQKENIIDESGMPKERFSAEFPKEGPSILRIQQVVRGDSAAYFCASSPIGVDSPLHFGNGTRLTVT.